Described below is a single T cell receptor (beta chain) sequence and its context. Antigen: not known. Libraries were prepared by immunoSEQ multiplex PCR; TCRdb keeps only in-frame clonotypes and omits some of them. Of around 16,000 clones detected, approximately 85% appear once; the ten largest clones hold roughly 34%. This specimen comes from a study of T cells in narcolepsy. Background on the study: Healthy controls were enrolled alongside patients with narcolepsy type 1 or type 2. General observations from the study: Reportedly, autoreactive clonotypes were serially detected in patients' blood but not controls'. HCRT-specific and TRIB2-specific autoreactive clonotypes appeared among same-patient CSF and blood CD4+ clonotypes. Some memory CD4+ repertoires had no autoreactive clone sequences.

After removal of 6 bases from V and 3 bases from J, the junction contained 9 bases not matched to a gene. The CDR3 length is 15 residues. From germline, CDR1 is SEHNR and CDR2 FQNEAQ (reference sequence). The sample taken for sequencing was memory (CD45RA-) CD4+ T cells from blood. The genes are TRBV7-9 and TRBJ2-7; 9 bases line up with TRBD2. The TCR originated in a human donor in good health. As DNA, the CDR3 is TGTGCCAGCAGTCCCTTAGCGGGAGTCCACTACGAGCAGTACTTC. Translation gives CASSPLAGVHYEQYF.